This T cell receptor beta chain is drawn from a study of T cell responses to AZD1222 COVID-19 vaccine. Some clones are missing from TCRdb's copy, which holds only in-frame ones; the method was immunoSEQ multiplex PCR. The sample yields around 190,000 clones, about 92% seen once. Sequenced here: peripheral blood, sampled on day 0 of AZD1222 vaccination. The TCR sequence derives from an adult in good health.

In nucleotides, the CDR3 is TGTGCCAGCAGCCAAAGGGGTTTCGGCGAGCAGTACTTC. It specifies CASSQRGFGEQYF. V and J are TRBV3-1 (or the pseudogene TRBV3-2) and TRBJ2-7; D may be TRBD1 (5 bases). The CDR3 totals 13 residues. V was trimmed by 2 bases and J by 6 bases, leaving 11 bases between them. CDR1 and CDR2 from the germline V gene are LGHDT and YNNKEL (reference sequence).